Detailed here is one T cell receptor (beta chain). The sample comes from a study of graft-versus-host responses after intestinal transplantation. The CDR3 is made up of 16 amino acids. Germline trimming cut 3 bases from V and 10 bases from J; bases unmatched to any gene: 9. CDR1 is LNHDA, CDR2 SQIVND, per germline (reference sequence). Clones were sequenced by immunoSEQ multiplex PCR, and TCRdb holds only the in-frame ones, with some missing. The sample contains approximately 9,100 clones, 90% to 95% of which appear only once. This sample comprised bone marrow, obtained around 500 days after intestinal transplantation. The sequence came from a human patient who received an intestinal transplant, so some T cells may come from the graft donor. The chain carries TRBV19 and TRBJ1-6; TRBD1 agrees at 10 bases. DNA of the CDR3: TGTGCCAGTAGTATCCCAACGGGACAGGGGAGGTCACCCCTCCACTTT. Amino acids: CASSIPTGQGRSPLHF.